This TCR beta chain was observed in a study of response to subunit inactivated influenza vaccine (dated by TCRdb to 2017 to 2018). General notes on the study: To follow how T cells responded to a trivalent subunit inactivated influenza vaccine, the researchers relied on deep quantitative profiling of the T cell receptor repertoire.

General study outcomes and caveats: The authors suggested that each seasonal influenza vaccination may recruit only a limited number of new T cells.

In the case of this clonotype: The specificity of this receptor is unknown. There are no base qualities to consult, and no much larger clone falls within one base.

The CDR3 contains 15 residues, cysteine and phenylalanine counted. Only the CDR3 portion is preserved as DNA: 45 bases, with reading frame beginning at the first base. The trim is 3 bases for V and 2 bases for J, with a gap of 11 bases between the germline ends. The CDR1 and CDR2 encoded by the germline V gene are SGHRS and YFSETQ. Libraries were constructed by RT-PCR. Sequencing was carried out with an Illumina HiSeq 2500. TCRdb reprocessed the public reads (quality trimming at Q25 with fastp, clone calling with MiXCR) and kept in-frame beta chains. Rows with one shared CDR3 protein collapse into an entry with the most common genes and DNA. Counted in this sample were about 700,000 distinct CDR3 sequences; about 15% of them appeared once. Around 10% of the sample lies in the top ten.

The TCR comes from a man in his forties or fifties who received an inactivated influenza vaccine. Donor details come from another sample of the same person, matched by shared clones. Recombination linked TRBV5-1 to TRBJ2-2, and perhaps TRBD1 as D gene, on 5 matching bases. The sequences come from PBMCs from blood, collected about 12 days after vaccination. The DNA is as follows: TGCGCCAGCAGCTACCAGACAGTCAACACCGGGGAGCTGTTTTTT. Translated, it gives CASSYQTVNTGELFF.